This TCR beta chain was obtained from a study of T cell responses to AZD1222 COVID-19 vaccine. Study outcomes and limitations: Donors, mostly white British, included more females; clonal diversity was possibly underestimated.

With regard to this clone: No antigen is known for it.

The CDR3 runs 16 residues. CDR1 and CDR2 from the germline V gene are SEHNR and FQNEAQ (reference sequence). The trim removed 5 bases at V and 4 bases at J, leaving 13 bases unmatched. TCRdb's copy holds only in-frame clones and misses some; the assay was immunoSEQ multiplex PCR. This table holds 43,000 or so clones, 90% found once. Specimen: peripheral blood, collected 28 days after the second AZD1222 dose. The TCR originated in an adult who received the AZD1222 COVID-19 vaccine. The chain is built from TRBV7-9 and TRBJ2-5, with 7 nucleotides matching TRBD1. This CDR3 is CASSRRTGPRPETQYF. For the CDR3, the DNA is TGTGCCAGCAGCCGTAGGACAGGCCCGAGGCCAGAGACCCAGTACTTC. Looking up the rest from reference TRBV7-9 and TRBJ2-5 gives the full variable domain: DTGVSQNPRHKITKRGQNVTFRCDPISEHNRLYWYRQTLGQGPEFLTYFQNEAQLEKSRLLSDRFSAERPKGSFSTLEIQRTEQGDSAMYLCASSRRTGPRPETQYFGPGTRLLVL.